This T cell receptor (beta chain) was sequenced during a study of cytomegalovirus exposure and HLA in healthy donors (dated by TCRdb to about 2017). Broadly, across the study: The 650 to 800 repertoires of the first cohort and the roughly 110 validation repertoires were produced on the same platform, according to a later analysis. The study aimed to test whether cataloging public T cell receptors could reveal signatures of past pathogen exposure. A separate validation cohort of roughly 130 different subjects was used in addition to the roughly 640-subject first cohort. To predict cytomegalovirus infection status, the study combined high-throughput TCR immunosequencing, statistical association of individual TCRs with disease status, and machine learning. Overall study results and their limits: The classifier was reported to diagnose cytomegalovirus status with high specificity and sensitivity in both the original and validation cohorts. The authors suggested that the approach could potentially be extended to other disease states and immunological phenotypes. While some public TCRs were present in many individuals, most TCR sequences turned up only very rarely across donors. Three of the identified cytomegalovirus-associated TCR beta chains were confirmed in vitro to be specific for cytomegalovirus antigens. The study gave a list of about 150 TCR beta chains associated with cytomegalovirus. The validation cohort had no HLA typing available for a later analysis, so co-occurrence within that cohort was assessed over all 120 or so repertoires. In a later analysis, TCRs clustered in the first cohort were found to also tend to co-occur in the approximately 120 validation repertoires, with 85% to 95% of cluster scores above 0.

In the germline V gene, CDR1 corresponds to SGHDT and CDR2 to YYEEEE. The CDR3 measures 15 amino acids from cysteine to phenylalanine. Of all the DNA, just the CDR3 is kept, 45 bases in frame from base 1. Cut back by 1 base and 4 bases, the V and J ends lie 11 bases apart. Regarding this clone: This clone's antigen is unknown. No much larger clone is present one base from it, and per-base qualities are unavailable.

Libraries came from the immunoSEQ multiplex PCR assay. The source study handled its data this way. A statistical classification framework was built to diagnose cytomegalovirus status from the catalog of TCR beta chain sequences. Entries here come from immuneACCESS through TCRdb and include only in-frame sequences with V and J called. Some clones fail to appear in such tables; in the studies checked, an unresolved V gene covers under half of the shortfall, and the cause of the remainder is unknown. V and J calls and clone size are as listed in that table; D and trimming were resolved from the DNA. This sample is represented by fewer than 100,000 clones; under 95% of them were singletons. In total, the top ten clones hold around 2.1% of the sample. Donors formed part of the validation cohort, which comprised 120 subjects and was distinct from the first cohort of fewer than 750 subjects.

The clonotype originates from a man aged 25 to 45 in good health and CMV-seronegative. The source material was PBMCs. The V and J genes are TRBV5-6 and TRBJ1-4; the D gene lacks a confident call. The DNA is TGTGCCAGCAGCTTGCAGGTTGGGAGTAATGAAAAACTGTTTTTT. It is translated as CASSLQVGSNEKLFF. This CDR3, with the reference TRBV5-6 and TRBJ1-4 proteins standing in past its ends, gives the full variable domain DAGVTQSPTHLIKTRGQQVTLRCSPKSGHDTVSWYQQALGQGPQFIFQYYEEEERQRGNFPDRFSGHQFPNYSSELNVNALLLGDSALYLCASSLQVGSNEKLFFGSGTQLSVL.